A selection of T cell receptor beta chains follows, all from one sample in a study of post-analysis software for immune sequencing data. TCRdb reanalysed the PCR reads using MiXCR and keeps one entry per CDR3 protein. The sample lists 600,000 to 700,000 distinct CDR3 sequences, approximately 60% seen once, with approximately 10% in the top ten. The sequenced sample was blood. Receptors originate from a girl aged 2 to 9 with multiple sclerosis. CDR3s include the opening cysteine and the closing phenylalanine or tryptophan. D genes are given only for firm matches. For some rows the clone size is stated as once, few or many, or as a class when expanded; others skip it.

CDR3: CASSETGGAGQPQHF
DNA: TGTGCCAGCAGCGAAACAGGGGGCGCAGGTCAGCCCCAGCATTTT
D: TRBD1
length: 15
V: TRBV5-5
size: .
J: TRBJ1-5

CDR3: CASSLLGAGWEQFF
DNA: TGCGCCAGCAGCTTGTTAGGCGCCGGATGGGAGCAGTTCTTC
D: .
length: 14
V: TRBV5-1
size: .
J: TRBJ2-1

CDR3: CASSSDTYEQYF
DNA: TGTGCCAGCAGCTCCGACACCTACGAGCAGTACTTC
D: .
length: 12
V: TRBV7-9
size: many
J: TRBJ2-7

CDR3: CASSFRQGNYEQYF
DNA: TGTGCCAGCAGCTTCAGACAGGGAAACTACGAGCAGTACTTC
D: TRBD1
length: 14
V: TRBV7-9
size: .
J: TRBJ2-7

CDR3: CASRVAGTGYGETQYF
DNA: TGTGCCAGCAGGGTCGCCGGGACTGGATATGGGGAGACCCAGTACTTC
D: .
length: 16
V: TRBV2
size: few
J: TRBJ2-5

CDR3: CASSHGIGVGAGITDTQYF
DNA: TGCGCCAGCAGTCATGGCATAGGCGTGGGTGCAGGAATAACAGATACGCAGTATTTT
D: .
length: 19
V: TRBV6-1
size: .
J: TRBJ2-3

CDR3: CASSSGTMNSPLHF
DNA: TGCGCCAGCAGCTCCGGGACAATGAATTCACCCCTCCACTTT
D: .
length: 14
V: TRBV5-1
size: .
J: TRBJ1-6

CDR3: CASGRGTSYEQYF
DNA: TGTGCCAGCGGAAGGGGTACCTCCTACGAGCAGTACTTC
D: .
length: 13
V: TRBV9
size: .
J: TRBJ2-7

CDR3: CASSLHPAPGEAFF
DNA: TGTGCCAGCAGCTTACATCCGGCTCCGGGTGAAGCTTTCTTT
D: .
length: 14
V: TRBV11-2
size: few
J: TRBJ1-1

CDR3: CASSGPELVQETQYF
DNA: TGTGCCAGCAGCGGCCCCGAACTAGTACAAGAGACCCAGTACTTC
D: .
length: 15
V: TRBV5-6
size: few
J: TRBJ2-5

CDR3: CASSSDRGETQYF
DNA: TGCGCCAGCAGCTCGGACAGGGGAGAGACCCAGTACTTC
D: TRBD1
length: 13
V: TRBV5-1
size: many
J: TRBJ2-5

CDR3: CASSLYRGQDTQYF
DNA: TGTGCCAGCAGCCTATACAGGGGGCAGGATACGCAGTATTTT
D: TRBD1
length: 14
V: TRBV14
size: few
J: TRBJ2-3

CDR3: CASSPQPGTNGIQYF
DNA: TGTGCCAGCAGCCCACAACCTGGGACAAACGGGATTCAGTACTTC
D: .
length: 15
V: TRBV11-2
size: few
J: TRBJ2-4

CDR3: CAWSVQGDADLPLHF
DNA: TGTGCCTGGAGTGTACAGGGGGACGCCGATCTCCCCCTCCACTTT
D: TRBD1
length: 15
V: TRBV30
size: .
J: TRBJ1-6

CDR3: CASSRALAGGNNEQFF
DNA: TGTGCCAGCAGCCGAGCCCTAGCGGGAGGAAACAATGAGCAGTTCTTC
D: TRBD2
length: 16
V: TRBV7-2
size: .
J: TRBJ2-1

CDR3: CSVVEVSETQYF
DNA: TGCAGCGTTGTAGAGGTATCAGAGACCCAGTACTTC
D: .
length: 12
V: TRBV29-1
size: .
J: TRBJ2-5

CDR3: CASSSDRVILHF
DNA: TGTGCCAGCAGTTCCGACAGAGTGATCCTCCACTTT
D: .
length: 12
V: TRBV12-3/TRBV12-4
size: .
J: TRBJ1-6

CDR3: CASSFLALNGETQYF
DNA: TGTGCCAGCAGTTTTCTGGCCCTTAATGGCGAGACCCAGTACTTC
D: .
length: 15
V: TRBV6-2/TRBV6-3
size: few
J: TRBJ2-5

CDR3: CSVTRDKGVHTQYF
DNA: TGCAGTGTAACGCGGGACAAGGGCGTACATACGCAGTATTTT
D: .
length: 14
V: TRBV20-1
size: .
J: TRBJ2-3

CDR3: CASSDGGAEQYF
DNA: TGCGCCAGCAGCGATGGTGGGGCCGAGCAGTACTTC
D: .
length: 12
V: TRBV5-1
size: once
J: TRBJ2-7

CDR3: CSVAQGGGYTF
DNA: TGCAGCGTTGCTCAAGGGGGAGGCTACACCTTC
D: .
length: 11
V: TRBV29-1
size: few
J: TRBJ1-2

CDR3: CASSQPPWVLNNEQFF
DNA: TGTGCCAGCAGCCAGCCCCCATGGGTCTTAAACAATGAGCAGTTCTTC
D: .
length: 16
V: TRBV3-1
size: .
J: TRBJ2-1

CDR3: CASSPRDRKTFEAFF
DNA: TGTGCCAGCAGTCCGAGGGACAGAAAGACTTTCGAAGCTTTCTTT
D: TRBD1
length: 15
V: TRBV6-6
size: .
J: TRBJ1-1

CDR3: CASSLELAGAYEQYF
DNA: TGTGCCAGCAGCTTAGAGCTAGCGGGAGCCTACGAGCAGTACTTC
D: TRBD2
length: 15
V: TRBV11-2
size: few
J: TRBJ2-7

CDR3: CASRTVGSTDTQYF
DNA: TGTGCCAGCCGGACGGTAGGCAGCACAGATACGCAGTATTTT
D: .
length: 14
V: TRBV12-3/TRBV12-4
size: .
J: TRBJ2-3

CDR3: CASSDLDPYLPDAQYF
DNA: TGTGCCAGCAGTGACCTCGACCCCTATCTACCGGATGCGCAGTATTTT
D: .
length: 16
V: TRBV25-1
size: .
J: TRBJ2-3

CDR3: CSARGQGAHGYTF
DNA: TGCAGTGCTAGGGGACAGGGAGCCCATGGCTACACCTTC
D: TRBD1
length: 13
V: TRBV20-1
size: .
J: TRBJ1-2

CDR3: CAWRRQGKGDTQYF
DNA: TGTGCCTGGAGACGACAGGGGAAGGGGGATACGCAGTATTTT
D: TRBD1
length: 14
V: TRBV30
size: .
J: TRBJ2-3

CDR3: CASSQEVRSYEQYF
DNA: TGCGCCAGCAGCCAAGAGGTGAGATCCTACGAGCAGTACTTC
D: .
length: 14
V: TRBV4-1
size: few
J: TRBJ2-7

CDR3: CASRTTGNEQFF
DNA: TGTGCCAGCAGAACGACAGGGAATGAGCAGTTCTTC
D: TRBD1
length: 12
V: TRBV12-3/TRBV12-4
size: few
J: TRBJ2-1

CDR3: CASSLMGPTGNTEAFF
DNA: TGTGCCAGCAGTCTAATGGGCCCCACAGGGAACACTGAAGCTTTCTTT
D: .
length: 16
V: TRBV12-3/TRBV12-4
size: few
J: TRBJ1-1

CDR3: CASSSDRANTEAFF
DNA: TGTGCCAGCAGTTCGGACAGGGCGAACACTGAAGCTTTCTTT
D: TRBD1
length: 14
V: TRBV7-2
size: .
J: TRBJ1-1

CDR3: CASSALTGAANEKLFF
DNA: TGTGCCAGCAGCGCGCTGACAGGGGCGGCTAATGAAAAACTGTTTTTT
D: TRBD1
length: 16
V: TRBV7-6
size: .
J: TRBJ1-4

CDR3: CASTRTASTEAFF
DNA: TGTGCCAGCACCCGGACAGCATCCACTGAAGCTTTCTTT
D: .
length: 13
V: TRBV9
size: .
J: TRBJ1-1

CDR3: CSVSTDTQYF
DNA: TGCAGCGTTAGCACAGATACGCAGTATTTT
D: .
length: 10
V: TRBV29-1
size: many
J: TRBJ2-3

CDR3: CASSRGQGPQETQYF
DNA: TGTGCCAGCAGCCGGGGACAGGGGCCACAAGAGACCCAGTACTTC
D: TRBD1
length: 15
V: TRBV7-6
size: .
J: TRBJ2-5

CDR3: CASSVGDTNYGYTF
DNA: TGTGCCAGCAGCGTAGGAGACACTAACTATGGCTACACCTTC
D: .
length: 14
V: TRBV9
size: .
J: TRBJ1-2

CDR3: CASSLSPGLGETQYF
DNA: TGTGCCAGCAGCTTAAGTCCAGGGTTGGGGGAGACCCAGTACTTC
D: .
length: 15
V: TRBV7-3
size: .
J: TRBJ2-5

CDR3: CAIKQGNSYGGETQYF
DNA: TGTGCCATCAAACAAGGGAACAGTTATGGAGGGGAGACCCAGTACTTC
D: .
length: 16
V: TRBV10-3
size: few
J: TRBJ2-5

CDR3: CASSLGLEGQGNIQYF
DNA: TGCGCCAGCAGCTTGGGCCTAGAGGGACAGGGGAACATTCAGTACTTC
D: TRBD1
length: 16
V: TRBV5-1
size: .
J: TRBJ2-4

CDR3: CASSGSDSYNEQFF
DNA: TGTGCCAGCAGCGGGAGTGACTCCTACAATGAGCAGTTCTTC
D: .
length: 14
V: TRBV9
size: .
J: TRBJ2-1

CDR3: CASSQDSLRMGGYTF
DNA: TGCGCCAGCAGCCAAGATTCCCTGAGGATGGGTGGCTACACCTTC
D: .
length: 15
V: TRBV4-3
size: once
J: TRBJ1-2

CDR3: CASGGNSRHSPLHF
DNA: TGTGCCAGCGGGGGGAACAGTCGGCATTCACCCCTCCACTTT
D: .
length: 14
V: TRBV25-1
size: .
J: TRBJ1-6

CDR3: CASSDSDRGNTEAFF
DNA: TGCGCCAGCAGTGATTCCGACAGGGGGAACACTGAAGCTTTCTTT
D: TRBD1
length: 15
V: TRBV10-2
size: .
J: TRBJ1-1

CDR3: CASSWAWAGTDTQYF
DNA: TGCGCCAGCAGCTGGGCTTGGGCGGGGACAGATACGCAGTATTTT
D: .
length: 15
V: TRBV5-1
size: .
J: TRBJ2-3

CDR3: CASSPSSDPHTDTQYF
DNA: TGCGCCAGCAGCCCCTCTAGCGACCCTCACACAGATACGCAGTATTTT
D: .
length: 16
V: TRBV5-1
size: .
J: TRBJ2-3

CDR3: CASSQGLAVHPSYEQYF
DNA: TGTGCCAGCAGTCAGGGACTAGCGGTCCATCCATCCTACGAGCAGTACTTC
D: TRBD2
length: 17
V: TRBV3-1
size: few
J: TRBJ2-7

CDR3: CASSPDRGTGVGTGELFF
DNA: TGCGCCAGCAGCCCGGACCGGGGGACAGGGGTAGGGACCGGGGAGCTGTTTTTT
D: TRBD1
length: 18
V: TRBV4-3
size: .
J: TRBJ2-2

CDR3: CATSPRLGQVAYEQYF
DNA: TGTGCCACCAGCCCCCGACTTGGACAGGTGGCCTACGAGCAGTACTTC
D: TRBD1
length: 16
V: TRBV15
size: .
J: TRBJ2-7

CDR3: CASTQDRASTTEAFF
DNA: TGTGCCAGCACTCAGGACAGGGCTAGTACCACTGAAGCTTTCTTT
D: TRBD1
length: 15
V: TRBV6-5
size: .
J: TRBJ1-1

CDR3: CASSPPWDRGRADTQYF
DNA: TGTGCCAGCAGCCCCCCGTGGGACAGGGGAAGGGCGGATACGCAGTATTTT
D: TRBD1
length: 17
V: TRBV7-9
size: few
J: TRBJ2-3

CDR3: CSAGTQRVHEQFF
DNA: TGCAGCGCCGGGACCCAAAGGGTCCATGAGCAGTTCTTC
D: .
length: 13
V: TRBV29-1
size: .
J: TRBJ2-1

CDR3: CASRPEGAGWETRYF
DNA: TGTGCCAGCAGGCCCGAGGGGGCTGGTTGGGAGACCCGGTACTTC
D: TRBD1
length: 15
V: TRBV5-4
size: .
J: TRBJ2-5

CDR3: CASSSGRSLYNEQFF
DNA: TGTGCCAGCAGCAGCGGGAGGTCTCTCTACAATGAGCAGTTCTTC
D: TRBD2
length: 15
V: TRBV7-2
size: few
J: TRBJ2-1